These T cell receptor beta chains were read from a single sample in a study of blood T cell repertoires in COVID-19. Libraries were prepared by immunoSEQ multiplex PCR; TCRdb keeps only in-frame clonotypes and omits some of them. The sample yields under 95,000 clones, 65% to 85% seen once. Material for sequencing was peripheral blood. These receptors all stem from a woman older than 75 with active or convalescent COVID-19. CDR3s include the opening cysteine and the closing phenylalanine or tryptophan. A D gene is named only where the DNA matches it firmly. Where a row states a size, it is once, few, many or the class of an expanded clone; other rows omit it.

d_call j_call clone_size v_call cdr3_aa cdr3_nt
NA TRBJ2-1 once TRBV7-9 CASLATAYNEQFF TGTGCCAGCCTAGCAACGGCCTACAATGAGCAGTTCTTC
NA TRBJ1-1 NA TRBV5-1 CASSVDWNTEAFF TGCGCCAGCAGCGTGGACTGGAACACTGAAGCTTTCTTT
TRBD1 TRBJ1-2 few TRBV7-2 CASSSGQNYGYTF TGTGCCAGCAGCTCGGGACAGAACTATGGCTACACCTTC
NA TRBJ1-2 NA TRBV4-1 CASSQWGFGRSNYGYTF TGCGCCAGCAGCCAGTGGGGGTTTGGGAGGTCTAACTATGGCTACACCTTC
NA TRBJ1-1 NA TRBV7-2 CASSSTVNTEAFF TGTGCCAGCAGCTCGACAGTGAACACTGAAGCTTTCTTT
TRBD2 TRBJ2-1 once TRBV5-1 CASSQGTSVANEQFF TGCGCCAGCAGCCAGGGGACTAGCGTAGCTAATGAGCAGTTCTTC
NA TRBJ1-2 NA TRBV11-3 CASSLASPGLYGYTF TGTGCCAGCAGCTTAGCATCCCCGGGACTTTATGGCTACACCTTC
TRBD2 TRBJ2-7 NA TRBV7-3 CASSLLREGEQYF TGTGCCAGCAGCTTATTACGGGAGGGCGAGCAGTACTTC
TRBD2 TRBJ2-4 NA TRBV29-1 CSVVWTSGRGPGDIQYF TGCAGCGTTGTGTGGACTAGCGGGAGGGGGCCGGGGGACATTCAGTACTTC
NA TRBJ2-1 NA TRBV7-9 CASSLVGATSPAQFF TGTGCCAGCAGCTTAGTGGGGGCGACTAGCCCGGCTCAGTTCTTC
NA TRBJ2-4 NA TRBV18 CASSLTGGRDIQYF TGTGCCAGCTCACTAACCGGAGGTCGGGACATTCAGTACTTC
TRBD1 TRBJ1-5 NA TRBV7-8 CASSRRGQEPQHF TGTGCCAGCAGTCGCAGGGGGCAGGAGCCCCAGCATTTT
NA TRBJ1-1 NA TRBV19 CASSIDLLELALNTEAFF TGTGCCAGTAGTATAGATCTATTGGAGTTGGCTTTAAACACTGAAGCTTTCTTT
NA TRBJ1-1 few TRBV6-2/TRBV6-3 CASSSTRIRVTEAFF TGTGCCAGCAGTTCCACCCGGATCAGGGTCACTGAAGCTTTCTTT
TRBD2 TRBJ2-1 NA TRBV7-2 CASTRASGRGYNEQFF TGTGCCAGCACTCGGGCTAGCGGGAGGGGGTACAATGAGCAGTTCTTC
NA TRBJ2-1 NA TRBV7-6 CASSLLPLAGAYNEQFF TGTGCCAGCAGCTTACTTCCCCTTGCGGGGGCTTACAATGAGCAGTTCTTC
NA TRBJ2-7 NA TRBV2 CASSQGINEQYF TGTGCCAGCAGCCAGGGGATTAACGAGCAGTACTTC
TRBD1 TRBJ1-4 NA TRBV3-1/TRBV3-2 CASSQSWTGTKLFF TGTGCCAGCAGCCAGAGCTGGACAGGGACGAAACTGTTTTTT